The 32 T cell receptor beta chains presented below share a single source sample, sequenced in a study of T cell repertoires in cytomegalovirus infection. TCRdb passed the reads through MiXCR, listing each CDR3 protein once. The table includes just under 550,000 distinct CDR3 sequences, about a quarter detected once. Material for sequencing was PBMCs. The receptors stem from a human donor in good health (CMV status not recorded). Some clones in this sample may be carry-over from other donors' samples.

V is TRBV5-4 and J is TRBJ1-5; D might be TRBD1 (6 bases). V lost 4 bases and J 3 bases, leaving 11 bases between the germline ends. The CDR3 runs to 14 residues. Germline values: CDR1 SGHNT, CDR2 YYREEE (reference sequence). DNA of the CDR3: TGTGCCAGCAGCCAACAGGGCCTCAATCAGCCCCAGCATTTT. Translating gives CASSQQGLNQPQHF.

This clonotype was counted at least ten times. The chain couples TRBV12-3 or TRBV12-4 to TRBJ2-3; 7 nucleotides line up with TRBD2. V lost 6 bases to trimming and J lost 4 bases; unmatched junction nucleotides: 4. This CDR3 has 13 residues. The DNA for the CDR3 is TGTGCCAGCAGCTTGGGGGGGGCAGATACGCAGTATTTT. Residues: CASSLGGADTQYF.

This clonotype came up a few times. The chain carries TRBV11-2 and TRBJ2-3; D might be TRBD1 (6 bases). Germline CDR1 is SGHAT and CDR2 is FQNNGV. CDR3 length equals 16 residues. V lost 4 bases, J lost 2 bases, and 16 bases lay in between. The CDR3 sequence is CASSSRQDPYTDTQYF. The CDR3 region has the DNA TGTGCCAGCAGCTCGCGACAGGACCCTTACACAGATACGCAGTATTTT.

This clonotype was seen ten or more times. V gene TRBV11-3 combines with J gene TRBJ1-1; no firm D call. Germline V gene data show CDR1 as SGHNT and CDR2 as YENEEA. Trimming took 1 base from V and 1 from J, leaving 13 bases between them. This CDR3 has 16 residues. The CDR3 spells CASSLGSDTWNTEAFF. The CDR3 nucleotides read TGTGCCAGCAGCTTAGGGTCGGATACTTGGAACACTGAAGCTTTCTTT. Drawing the rest from reference TRBV11-3 and TRBJ1-1, the complete variable domain is EAGVVQSPRYKIIEKKQPVAFWCNPISGHNTLYWYLQNLGQGPELLIRYENEEAVDDSQLPKDRFSAERLKGVDSTLKIQPAELGDSAVYLCASSLGSDTWNTEAFFGQGTRLTVV.

J is TRBJ2-3 and V is TRBV6-2 or TRBV6-3; D is undetermined. Trimming took 0 bases from V and 2 from J, leaving 9 bases between them. Per the germline V gene, CDR1 is MNHEY and CDR2 is SVGEGT. The CDR3 is 15 residues long. The CDR3 coding sequence is TGTGCCAGCAGTTACTCAATAGGAGCCACAGATACGCAGTATTTT. It translates to CASSYSIGATDTQYF.

In its sample, this clonotype was seen many times. The rearrangement uses TRBV7-3 and TRBJ2-7; D ambiguous. Germline CDR1 reads SGHTA; CDR2 reads FQGTGA. This CDR3 contains 15 residues. Trimming stripped 0 bases from V and 3 bases from J, with 12 bases between. CDR3 residues: CASSLTHSPDYEQYF. For the CDR3, the DNA is TGTGCCAGCAGCTTAACGCACAGCCCTGACTACGAGCAGTACTTC.

This clonotype has only a few counts. The chain is built from TRBV27 and TRBJ2-7; D is perhaps TRBD1 (6 bases). V lost 4 bases and J 2 bases, leaving 12 bases between the germline ends. Germline V gene data show CDR1 as MNHEY and CDR2 as SMNVEV (reference sequence). CDR3 length equals 14 residues. CDR3 bases: TGTGCCAGCAGTTCTTCAGGGGTCCCCTACGAGCAGTACGTC. Translated, it gives CASSSSGVPYEQYV.

The rearrangement links TRBV5-1 to TRBJ1-1, with D possibly TRBD1 on 6 matching bases. The germline gives CDR1 SGHRS, CDR2 YFSETQ. CDR3 length equals 14 residues. V lost 4 bases and J lost 1, with 11 bases in between. The CDR3 loop is CASSLHRENTEAFF. Here the CDR3 DNA reads TGCGCCAGCAGCCTCCACAGGGAGAACACTGAAGCTTTCTTT. Full variable domain (missing parts from reference TRBV5-1 and TRBJ1-1): KAGVTQTPRYLIKTRGQQVTLSCSPISGHRSVSWYQQTPGQGLQFLFEYFSETQRNKGNFPGRFSGRQFSNSRSEMNVSTLELGDSALYLCASSLHRENTEAFFGQGTRLTVV.

This clonotype came up many times. For the CDR3, the DNA is TGTGCCAGCAGCCCGGGATTGAACACTGAAGCTTTCTTT. The encoded protein is CASSPGLNTEAFF. The chain joins TRBV7-2 to TRBJ1-1; D is unclear. Germline V gene lookup returns CDR1 SGHTA and CDR2 FQGNSA. CDR3 size: 13 residues. V was trimmed by 5 bases and J by 0 bases, leaving 7 bases between them.

This clonotype was seen a few times. The chain recombines TRBV11-2 with TRBJ2-7; 8 nucleotides match TRBD1. CDR3 length: 14 amino acids. V trimming: 8 bases; J trimming: 5 bases; junction bases outside the gene matches: 11. Germline V CDR1 and CDR2: SGHAT, FQNNGV. Here the CDR3 DNA reads TGTGCCAGCCTGGGACAGGACGATATGGACGAGCAGTACTTC. Amino acid sequence: CASLGQDDMDEQYF.

This clonotype was seen many times. The CDR3 is CASSFNREETQYF. Written as DNA, the CDR3 is TGTGCCAGCAGCTTTAACAGGGAAGAGACCCAGTACTTC. The V gene is TRBV7-2, the J gene TRBJ2-5; tentative D call: TRBD1 (6 bases). Germline V gene lookup returns CDR1 SGHTA and CDR2 FQGNSA. The germline V and J ends were trimmed by 3 bases and 3 bases, with 8 bases remaining between them. This CDR3 is 13 amino acids long.

The table lists this clonotype with a few counts. This sequence joins TRBV20-1 and TRBJ2-7; 7 bases are a match to TRBD1. With 5 bases clipped from V and 5 bases from J, the junction kept 9 bases outside the gene matches. Per germline, CDR1 DFQATT and CDR2 SNEGSKA (reference sequence). The length of the CDR3 is 13 residues. This chain's CDR3 is CSARGLDRHEQYF. CDR3 in DNA: TGCAGTGCTCGAGGATTGGACAGGCACGAGCAGTACTTC.

This chain connects TRBV7-9 to TRBJ2-1; TRBD2 agrees at 7 bases. V lost 5 bases to trimming and J lost 9 bases; unmatched junction nucleotides: 7. CDR3 size: 13 residues. From germline, CDR1 is SEHNR and CDR2 FQNEAQ (reference sequence). The CDR3 protein is CASSQTSFAEQFF. The CDR3 DNA reads TGTGCCAGCAGCCAGACTAGCTTCGCTGAGCAGTTCTTC.

The J gene is TRBJ2-5, the V gene TRBV7-2; 12 nucleotides agree with TRBD2. The CDR3 spans 16 residues. Germline V gene data show CDR1 as SGHTA and CDR2 as FQGNSA. With V trimmed by 5 bases and J by 6 bases, 10 bases remained unmatched. This CDR3 reads CASSTSLAGGGKTQYF. Written as DNA, the CDR3 is TGTGCCAGCAGCACTTCACTAGCGGGAGGAGGAAAGACCCAGTACTTC. The full variable domain, its missing parts supplied by reference TRBV7-2 and TRBJ2-5, is GAGVSQSPSNKVTEKGKDVELRCDPISGHTALYWYRQSLGQGLEFLIYFQGNSAPDKSGLPSDRFSAERTGGSVSTLTIQRTQQEDSAVYLCASSTSLAGGGKTQYFGPGTRLLVL.

This clonotype was seen more than once but under ten times. For the CDR3, the DNA is TGTGCCACCAGTGATTTAGGGCGGAGTAATGGCTACACCTTC. This translates into CATSDLGRSNGYTF. V and J are TRBV24-1 and TRBJ1-2; the D is unclear. This CDR3 has 14 residues. Trimming stripped 1 base from V and 6 bases from J, with 11 bases between. CDR1 is KGHDR, CDR2 SFDVKD, per germline.

V and J are TRBV18 and TRBJ2-7, with a tentative D call TRBD1 (5 bases). Germline-derived CDR1 and CDR2 are KGHSH and LQKENI. Trimming stripped 3 bases from V and 4 bases from J, with 10 bases between. The CDR3 spans 13 residues. The CDR3 spells CASSPGPGYEQYF. The CDR3 nucleotides read TGTGCCAGCTCACCGGGGCCAGGATACGAGCAGTACTTC.

The V call is TRBV7-9, the J call TRBJ1-1, with unresolved D. The CDR3 is made up of 15 amino acids. Germline V gene sequence: CDR1 SEHNR, CDR2 FQNEAQ (reference sequence). With 2 bases removed from V and 0 bases from J, the gap between germline ends came to 10 bases. The DNA of the CDR3 is TGTGCCAGCAGCTTATCGGACTTAATGAACACTGAAGCTTTCTTT. Its translation: CASSLSDLMNTEAFF.

The gene calls are TRBV29-1 and TRBJ1-1; D call uncertain. CDR1 is SQVTM and CDR2 is ANQGSEA in the germline V gene. There are 13 residues in the CDR3. Trimming stripped 1 base from V and 6 bases from J, with 12 bases between. DNA for the CDR3: TGCAGCGTTGAAGGTAGACTCTACCCTGAAGCTTTCTTT. Translation: CSVEGRLYPEAFF.

A few counts support this clonotype. The J gene is TRBJ1-5, the V gene TRBV4-3, with TRBD1 as a possible D gene (5 bases). The germline V and J ends were trimmed by 4 bases and 8 bases, with 12 bases remaining between them. The CDR3 consists of 13 residues. Germline V gene lookup returns CDR1 LGHNA and CDR2 YSLEER. The CDR3 coding sequence is TGCGCCAGCAGCCCCTGGGGCGGGGAGCCCCAGCATTTT. This encodes CASSPWGGEPQHF.

V gene TRBV20-1 combines with J gene TRBJ2-5; TRBD2 matches at 8 bases. Trimming removed 0 bases from V and 2 bases from J; junction bases left unmatched: 5. Germline V gene data show CDR1 as DFQATT and CDR2 as SNEGSKA (reference sequence). CDR3 length: 15 amino acids. In DNA form, the CDR3 reads TGCAGTGCTAGAGATCCAGCGGGAGATCAAGAGACCCAGTACTTC. It specifies CSARDPAGDQETQYF.

This clonotype has more than one count but fewer than ten. This chain joins TRBV7-2 and TRBJ2-5, with a weak D call TRBD1 (5 bases). The CDR3 has 14 residues. In germline, CDR1 is SGHTA, CDR2 FQGNSA. With 1 base removed from V and 8 bases from J, the gap between germline ends came to 14 bases. This CDR3 is CASSLVSRDDTQYF. CDR3 nucleotides: TGTGCCAGCAGCTTAGTTAGCAGGGATGATACCCAGTACTTC.

The genes are TRBV12-3 or TRBV12-4 and TRBJ1-2; D remains ambiguous. The CDR3 contains 16 residues. V lost 4 bases, J lost 0 bases, and 15 bases lay in between. The CDR3 reads CASSSHRGASNYGYTF. The CDR3 region has the DNA TGTGCCAGCAGTTCCCACCGAGGAGCGTCTAACTATGGCTACACCTTC.

This clonotype came up once. J is TRBJ2-7 and V is TRBV4-1, with D possibly matching TRBD2 (6 bases). The CDR3 is 14 residues long. Trimming took 4 bases from V and 5 from J, leaving 15 bases between them. Germline V gene sequence: CDR1 MGHRA, CDR2 YSYEKL. The chain's CDR3 is CASSRGGPRHEQYF. DNA of the CDR3: TGCGCCAGCAGCCGGGGAGGACCGCGGCACGAGCAGTACTTC.

V and J are TRBV27 and TRBJ2-5, with D tentatively TRBD1 (6 bases). This CDR3 spans 17 amino acids. Per the germline V gene, CDR1 is MNHEY and CDR2 is SMNVEV (reference sequence). V lost 6 bases to trimming and J lost 3 bases, with 23 bases between them. The CDR3 DNA reads as TGTGCCAGCAGGATCCGTCTAACAGGGCGGGTCGAAGAGACCCAGTACTTC. It is translated as CASRIRLTGRVEETQYF.

This chain links TRBV19 with TRBJ2-1; tentative D call: TRBD1 (5 bases). V lost 5 bases to trimming and J lost 12 bases, with 14 bases between them. Germline-derived CDR1 and CDR2 are LNHDA and SQIVND (reference sequence). This CDR3 has 12 amino acids. The CDR3 DNA follows: TGTGCCAGTAGTGAAACAGGAAAAACGCAGTTCTTC. Its protein is CASSETGKTQFF.

This clonotype came up a few times. This chain connects TRBV4-1 to TRBJ1-5; D is possibly TRBD1 (5 bases). Germline CDR1 MGHRA, CDR2 YSYEKL. The CDR3 loop spans 15 amino acids. Trimming removed 4 bases at V and 7 bases at J, with 17 bases between. CDR3 loop: CASSRSIGESQPQHF. Written as DNA, the CDR3 is TGCGCCAGCAGCCGATCGATAGGGGAGAGCCAGCCCCAGCATTTT.

The chain links TRBV15 to TRBJ1-5, with unresolved D. V dropped 5 bases and J dropped 1 base, with 12 bases sitting between them. Germline lookup yields CDR1 LNHNV and CDR2 YYDKDF (reference sequence). The CDR3 runs to 15 residues. Written as DNA, the CDR3 is TGTGCCACCAGCCCCAGGTTGGAGAGCAATCAGCCCCAGCATTTT. Translation: CATSPRLESNQPQHF.

The chain uses TRBV7-8 and TRBJ2-1; 15 nucleotides line up with TRBD2. CDR1 is SGHVS and CDR2 is FQNEAQ in the germline V gene. J gave up 13 bases and V 4 bases, and 11 bases lay outside the gene matches. The length of the CDR3 is 16 residues. The CDR3 loop reads CASSSGLAGGPVSQFF. In DNA form, the CDR3 reads TGTGCCAGCAGCTCCGGACTAGCGGGAGGGCCTGTGTCCCAGTTCTTC.

This clonotype was detected a few times. CDR3 sequence: CASSLARGSEQYV. In DNA, the CDR3 is TGTGCCAGCAGCTTAGCGCGGGGGAGTGAGCAGTACGTC. The chain has TRBV7-2 and TRBJ2-7; 7 bases align to TRBD2. The CDR3 is 13 residues long. Looked up from germline, CDR1 is SGHTA and CDR2 is FQGNSA. Trimming cost V 0 bases and J 7 bases; bases outside gene matches: 3.

This clonotype was observed a few times. This chain connects TRBV6-5 to TRBJ2-5; TRBD2 is a possible D gene (6 bases). Germline loops: CDR1 MNHEY, CDR2 SVGAGI. Trimming pared 2 bases from V and 5 bases from J, leaving 9 bases between. The CDR3 covers 13 residues. This CDR3 is CASSYGGRETQYF. CDR3 nucleotides: TGTGCCAGCAGTTACGGTGGGAGGGAGACCCAGTACTTC.

The chain couples TRBV7-8 to TRBJ2-7; 8 bases align to TRBD2. V lost 8 bases to trimming and J lost 3 bases; unmatched junction nucleotides: 18. Germline CDR1 is SGHVS and CDR2 is FQNEAQ. This CDR3 has 17 residues. The CDR3 DNA reads TGTGCCAGCGGACACCTCGGGAGGGCCTTCGGTTTCTACGAGCAGTACTTC. Encoded protein: CASGHLGRAFGFYEQYF.

In its sample, this clonotype was seen many times. The germline gene is not matched at one end of the junction; a read error may be the cause. The J gene is TRBJ1-1, the V gene TRBV7-2; TRBD1 might be the D (6 bases). The germline gives CDR1 SGHTA, CDR2 FQGNSA. The CDR3 runs to 12 residues. The CDR3 coding sequence is TGTGCCAGCAGCTCAGGGGAGAGGGGCCCCCAATTT. Protein: CASSSGERGPQF.